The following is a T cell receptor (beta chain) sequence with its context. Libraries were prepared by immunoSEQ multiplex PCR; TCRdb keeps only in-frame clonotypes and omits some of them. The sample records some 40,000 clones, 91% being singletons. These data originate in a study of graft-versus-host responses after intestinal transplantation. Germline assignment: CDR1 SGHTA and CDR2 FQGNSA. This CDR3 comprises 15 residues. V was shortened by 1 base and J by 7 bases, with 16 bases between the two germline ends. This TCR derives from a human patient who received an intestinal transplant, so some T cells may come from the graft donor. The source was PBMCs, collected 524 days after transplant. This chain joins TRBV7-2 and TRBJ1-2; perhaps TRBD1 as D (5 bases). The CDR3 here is CASSLDGGAGRGYTF. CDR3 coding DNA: TGTGCCAGCAGCTTAGACGGTGGGGCGGGCCGTGGCTACACCTTC.